The sample holds a few counts of the clone carrying this T cell receptor beta chain. From germline, CDR1 is DFQATT and CDR2 SNEGSKA (reference sequence). The V and J ends lost 3 bases and 9 bases respectively, with 15 bases between them. The CDR3 consists of 13 residues. This specimen comes from a study of human T cells and chemical hapten exposure. The overall study: Yields of TCR per sample differed, chiefly owing to small differences in pooled library volume.

RNA extraction used unfractionated whole blood as the source of total RNA. As the library was built, unique molecular identifiers were attached to individual cDNA molecules. TCRdb reprocessed the reads via MiXCR and lists one record per CDR3 protein. The sample includes 95,000 to 150,000 distinct CDR3 sequences, about 7.7% of them seen just once. Sequenced sample: whole blood. This chain links TRBV20-1 with TRBJ1-5; TRBD1 might be the D (6 bases). The sequence derives from a human donor in good health. Some clones in this sample may be carry-over from other donors' samples. The CDR3 spells CSARANSQGPQHF. Here the CDR3 DNA reads TGCAGTGCTAGGGCCAATTCACAGGGGCCCCAGCATTTT.